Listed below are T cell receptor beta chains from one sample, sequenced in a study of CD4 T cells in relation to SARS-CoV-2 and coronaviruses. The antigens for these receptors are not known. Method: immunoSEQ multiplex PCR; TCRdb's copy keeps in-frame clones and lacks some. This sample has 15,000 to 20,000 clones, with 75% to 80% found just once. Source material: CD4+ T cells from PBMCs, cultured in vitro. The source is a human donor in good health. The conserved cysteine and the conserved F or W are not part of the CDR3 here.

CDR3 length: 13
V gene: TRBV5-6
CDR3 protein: ASSSSVLFSYEQY

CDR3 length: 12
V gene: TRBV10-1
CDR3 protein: ASSEGGNNSPLH

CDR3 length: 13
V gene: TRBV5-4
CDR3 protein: ASRDGLAGVGEQY

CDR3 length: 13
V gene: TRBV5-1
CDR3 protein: ASSLAQGAGYGYT

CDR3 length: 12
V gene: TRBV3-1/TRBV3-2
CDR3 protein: ASSQGTGEGLAD

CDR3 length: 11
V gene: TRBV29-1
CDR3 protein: SVEGRARAGYT

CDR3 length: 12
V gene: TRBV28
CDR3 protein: ASSFRGAGNTIY

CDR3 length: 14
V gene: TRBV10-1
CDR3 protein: ASSEWRTGRVDTQY

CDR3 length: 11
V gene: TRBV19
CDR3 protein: ASSMGQYYEQY

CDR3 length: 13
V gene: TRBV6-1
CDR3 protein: ASSEPGGQLEKLF

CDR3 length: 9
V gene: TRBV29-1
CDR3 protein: SVLGAVEQY

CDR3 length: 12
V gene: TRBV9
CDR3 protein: ASSVRTGYTEAF

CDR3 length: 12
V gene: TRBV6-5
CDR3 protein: ASPRDRACTEAF

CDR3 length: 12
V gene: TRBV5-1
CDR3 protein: ASTLSSVSYEQY

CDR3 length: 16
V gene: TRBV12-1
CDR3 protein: ASSFAQNGTVSNYGYT

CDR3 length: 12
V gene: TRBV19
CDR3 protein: ASSTGQGPLGYT